This T cell receptor (beta chain) was profiled in a study of spatial heterogeneity in lung cancer. Overall study: The authors sequenced available follow-up PBMC samples, taken a median of roughly 2 years after resection. Study-level points and caveats: Relative to follow-up, resection was when ubiquitous expanded tumor TCRs appeared more in blood.

CDR3 length equals 13 residues. CDR1 and CDR2 (germline): MNHEY, SVGEGT. V lost 4 bases and J lost 9, with 13 bases in between. Comments on this clonotype: What it recognizes is unknown.

Time point reported: blood at routine non-recurrence follow-up after resection. Whole RNA from tumor, nontumor lung or frozen PBMC was sequenced unsorted. The library protocol tagged each TCR cDNA with a unique molecular identifier. TCRdb re-derived calls from the 5' RACE reads in MiXCR, one entry per CDR3 protein. The sample lists some 32,000 distinct CDR3 sequences; 10% were seen once. The rearrangement links TRBV6-2 or TRBV6-3 to TRBJ2-1; a possible D gene is TRBD2 (5 bases). The specimen was PBMCs, collected at follow-up. The sequence derives from a female donor with early-stage non-small cell lung cancer. The CDR3 sequence: CASSSARGREQFF. The CDR3, as DNA: TGTGCCAGCAGTTCGGCCCGAGGGCGTGAGCAGTTCTTC.